A selection of T cell receptor beta chains follows, all from one sample in a study of shared T cell receptors in the human thymus. Profiled with immunoSEQ multiplex PCR; TCRdb holds only in-frame clones, not every one. Found here are about 660,000 clones, more than 70% of them singletons; the top ten hold 0.009% to 0.0095%. In addition, the sample was reused for a study of human thymus T cells.

Sequencing was performed on thymocytes. These receptors were collected from a boy less than two years old with a congenital heart defect. The CDR3 runs from the conserved cysteine through the conserved F or W. A D gene is named only where the DNA matches it firmly. Clone size is not always given. Where it is, it says once, few, many or a class for expanded clones.

v_call,clone_size,j_call,d_call,cdr3_nt,cdr3_aa
TRBV19,NA,TRBJ1-2,NA,TGTGCCACCGGACATAACTATGGCTACACCTTC,CATGHNYGYTF
TRBV5-1,NA,TRBJ2-3,TRBD2,TGCGCCAGCAGCCTTCGACTAGCGGGAGGGCGGGAAGATACGCAGTATTTT,CASSLRLAGGREDTQYF
TRBV4-1,NA,TRBJ2-2,NA,TGCGCCAGCAGCCAAGAGGGCAGGGCCACCGGGGAGCTGTTTTTT,CASSQEGRATGELFF
TRBV20-1,NA,TRBJ1-2,TRBD1,TGCAGTGCTAGGACAGGGGAAGGCTACACCTTC,CSARTGEGYTF
TRBV30,NA,TRBJ2-7,NA,TGTGCCTGGACGGACAGCTACGAGCAGTACTTC,CAWTDSYEQYF
TRBV27,NA,TRBJ1-5,TRBD1,TGTGCCACCCAACAGGGGCGCAATCAGCCCCAGCATTTT,CATQQGRNQPQHF
TRBV5-6,NA,TRBJ1-1,NA,TGTGCCAGCAGCCCGCACCCCTATTCGAACACTGAAGCTTTCTTT,CASSPHPYSNTEAFF
TRBV9,NA,TRBJ1-3,NA,TGTGCCAGCAGCATCACCGGACAGAACACCTCTGGAAACACCATATATTTT,CASSITGQNTSGNTIYF
TRBV5-1,NA,TRBJ2-4,TRBD2,TGCGCCAGCAGCTTACCAACGGGGGGAGGGGTCGGTCCGATGGCCAAAAACATTCAGTACTTC,CASSLPTGGGVGPMAKNIQYF
TRBV4-3,NA,TRBJ2-7,TRBD2,TGCGCCAGCAGCCGCGGACTAGCGGGAGCAATCTACGAGCAGTACTTC,CASSRGLAGAIYEQYF
TRBV7-7,NA,TRBJ2-1,TRBD2,TGTGCTAGCAGCTACTCCGGGACTAGCGGGGGGGCAACCTACAATGAGCAGTTCTTC,CASSYSGTSGGATYNEQFF
TRBV28,few,TRBJ2-7,TRBD2,TGTGCCAGCAGTTTTCCCCCGGGGGCGGGAGGGCCCCACGAGCAGTACTTC,CASSFPPGAGGPHEQYF
TRBV25-1,NA,TRBJ2-1,TRBD1,TGTGCCAGCAGTGAATCCGACAGGGGAGCCCACAATGAGCAGTTCTTC,CASSESDRGAHNEQFF
TRBV30,NA,TRBJ2-2,TRBD2,TGTGCCTGCACAGCGGGAGGGCTCTTGGGCGGGGAGCTGTTTTTT,CACTAGGLLGGELFF
TRBV6-5,NA,TRBJ1-1,NA,TGTGCCAGCAGTTACTTGGGGGCCGAGAACACTGAAGCTTTCTTT,CASSYLGAENTEAFF
TRBV6-1,NA,TRBJ1-2,NA,TGTGCCAGCAGTGAAAGGGGACATGGGGAGTCGACTAACTATGGCTACACCTTC,CASSERGHGESTNYGYTF
TRBV6-4,once,TRBJ2-1,NA,TGTGCCAGCAGTCTCCCCCCACTAGAAGATGAGCAGTTCTTC,CASSLPPLEDEQFF
TRBV9,NA,TRBJ2-2,TRBD2,TGTGCCAGCTCCACCGGGCGGGGGAACGGGGAGCTGTTTTTT,CASSTGRGNGELFF
TRBV28,NA,TRBJ1-1,NA,TGTGCCAGCAGTTTATTCCCAGGGAGGATGAACACTGAAGCTTTCTTT,CASSLFPGRMNTEAFF
TRBV27,NA,TRBJ2-1,NA,TGTGCCAGCAGTTTTACGGGCGAGCGGAATGAGCAGTTCTTC,CASSFTGERNEQFF
TRBV5-1,NA,TRBJ2-3,NA,TGCGCCAGCGCTGGGGCGGGGCGGGGCGGCACAGATACGCAGTATTTT,CASAGAGRGGTDTQYF
TRBV30,NA,TRBJ2-7,TRBD2,TGTGCCTGGAGATCGAGTACTAGCGGGAGTAACGAGCAGTACTTC,CAWRSSTSGSNEQYF
TRBV27,NA,TRBJ2-1,NA,TGTGCCTCAGCGGGTATCCCGGGGAACAATGAGCAGTTCTTC,CASAGIPGNNEQFF
TRBV10-3,NA,TRBJ2-2,TRBD1,TGTGCCATCAGAGCCGGGACAGGGGGCTTCGGGGAGCTGTTTTTT,CAIRAGTGGFGELFF
TRBV5-6,NA,TRBJ2-6,NA,TGTGCCAGCAGCCCCGGACAGTCTTCTGGGGCCAACGTCCTGACTTTC,CASSPGQSSGANVLTF
TRBV15,once,TRBJ2-7,NA,TGTGCCACCAGCAGAACCCCCGGCGGGCCCTACGAGCAGTACTTC,CATSRTPGGPYEQYF
TRBV5-6,NA,TRBJ2-1,NA,TGTGCCAGCAGCCTGAGTCGGCGGTACAATGAGCAGTTCTTC,CASSLSRRYNEQFF
TRBV19,NA,TRBJ1-1,NA,TGTGCCAGTAGTGCTCGGACACGACCGACGAACACTGAAGCTTTCTTT,CASSARTRPTNTEAFF
TRBV4-1,NA,TRBJ2-2,TRBD2,TGCGCCAGCAGCCAAGAAGGCGGCCGGGAGGGCGGGGAGCTGTTTTTT,CASSQEGGREGGELFF
TRBV15,NA,TRBJ1-1,NA,TGTGCCACCAGCAGAGATATGTTACAAACGAGCGCTGAAGCTTTCTTT,CATSRDMLQTSAEAFF
TRBV7-2,NA,TRBJ2-1,TRBD2,TGTGCCAGCAGAATTAAGCGGGAGGGGCATTACAATGAGCAGTTCTTC,CASRIKREGHYNEQFF
TRBV6-6,NA,TRBJ2-7,TRBD1,TGTGCCAGCAGTTGGAGACAGGGGTTTACCTACGAGCAGTACTTC,CASSWRQGFTYEQYF
TRBV4-1,NA,TRBJ1-2,TRBD1,TGCGCCAGCAGCCGGGACAGAGAATTATATGGCTACACCTTC,CASSRDRELYGYTF
TRBV28,NA,TRBJ1-6,NA,TGTGCCAGCAGTTACCCGGACAAGGAGCTTTATAATTCACCCCTCCACTTT,CASSYPDKELYNSPLHF
TRBV30,few,TRBJ1-2,NA,TGTGCCTGGAGTGTAGGAGGGCCCCATGGCTACACCTTC,CAWSVGGPHGYTF
TRBV4-1,once,TRBJ1-1,TRBD1,TGCGCCAGCAGCCAAGTGTTCAGGGGGGCAGGTGAAGCTTTCTTT,CASSQVFRGAGEAFF
TRBV6-6,NA,TRBJ2-7,TRBD1,TGTGCCAGCAGCACGACAGGGACACTCTCCTACGAGCAGTACTTC,CASSTTGTLSYEQYF
TRBV7-6,NA,TRBJ2-2,TRBD2,TGTGCCAGCAGCCAAGGGGCACTAGCGGGAGCCGGGGAGCTGTTTTTT,CASSQGALAGAGELFF
TRBV2,once,TRBJ1-5,TRBD1,TGTGCCAGCAGTGGACAGGGAGGAAGTCAGCCCCAGCATTTT,CASSGQGGSQPQHF
TRBV27,NA,TRBJ2-1,NA,TGTGCCAGCAGTTTGACCGGGAGCGTGGATGAGCAGTTCTTC,CASSLTGSVDEQFF
TRBV2,NA,TRBJ1-6,NA,TGTGCCAGCAGTGGACGGAGGACCAATTCACCCCTCCACTTT,CASSGRRTNSPLHF
TRBV4-1,NA,TRBJ1-2,TRBD1,TGCGCCAGCAGCCTTCACGGGACAGGGGAGGAATTATATGGCTACACCTTC,CASSLHGTGEELYGYTF
TRBV7-6,once,TRBJ1-3,TRBD1,TGTGCCAGCAGCTTAGGGGGCAGGGGGGGAAACACCATATATTTT,CASSLGGRGGNTIYF
TRBV10-3,NA,TRBJ1-5,NA,TGTGCCATCAGTGAGGACAGTAGTCAGCCCCAGCATTTT,CAISEDSSQPQHF
TRBV10-1,NA,TRBJ2-3,NA,TGCGCCAGCAGCAACCCTCCGGTGACAGATACGCAGTATTTT,CASSNPPVTDTQYF
TRBV4-2,NA,TRBJ1-2,NA,TGTGCCAGCAGCCCAGACCTTGACAGGAGTAACTATGGCTACACCTTC,CASSPDLDRSNYGYTF
TRBV5-1,NA,TRBJ2-5,NA,TGCGCCAGCAGCAACGCCGGGGAATTTAAAGAGACCCAGTACTTC,CASSNAGEFKETQYF
TRBV27,once,TRBJ2-7,NA,TGTGCCAGCAGGGGGGCTGGTCCCTACGAGCAGTACTTC,CASRGAGPYEQYF
TRBV5-8,NA,TRBJ2-3,NA,TGTGCCAGCCCGTCAGGGGGGCGGGATACGCAGTATTTT,CASPSGGRDTQYF
TRBV23-1,NA,TRBJ1-1,NA,TGCGCCAGCAGTCGAGTGAAAACTGAAGCTTTCTTT,CASSRVKTEAFF
TRBV15,NA,TRBJ2-5,NA,TGTGCCACCAGCAGCCACAGGGCAGTAGGGCAAGAGACCCAGTACTTC,CATSSHRAVGQETQYF
TRBV4-3,NA,TRBJ2-2,NA,TGCGCCAGCAGCCAAGATCGCGAGCGGAGTCGGAACACCGGGGAGCTGTTTTTT,CASSQDRERSRNTGELFF
TRBV14,NA,TRBJ2-2,NA,TGTGCCAGCAGCCAAGCCTCAATCACAGGGACCGGGGAGCTGTTTTTT,CASSQASITGTGELFF